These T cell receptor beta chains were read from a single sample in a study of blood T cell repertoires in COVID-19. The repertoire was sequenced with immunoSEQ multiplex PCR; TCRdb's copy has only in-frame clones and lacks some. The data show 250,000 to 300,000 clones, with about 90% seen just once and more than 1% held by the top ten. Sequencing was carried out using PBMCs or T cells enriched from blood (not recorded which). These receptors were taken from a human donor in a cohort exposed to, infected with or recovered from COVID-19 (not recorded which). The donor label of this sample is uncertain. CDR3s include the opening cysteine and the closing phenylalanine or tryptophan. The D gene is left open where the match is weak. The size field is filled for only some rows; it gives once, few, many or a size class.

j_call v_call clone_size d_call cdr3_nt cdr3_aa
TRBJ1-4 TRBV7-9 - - TGTGCCAGCAGCCACTCTGGAACTAATGAAAAACTGTTTTTT CASSHSGTNEKLFF
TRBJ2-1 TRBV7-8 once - TGTGCCAGCAGGTTAGGGCGGAGCTCCTACAATGAGCAGTTCTTC CASRLGRSSYNEQFF
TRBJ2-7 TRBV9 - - TGTGCCAGCAGCGTAGCTACTGCGCAGTACTTC CASSVATAQYF
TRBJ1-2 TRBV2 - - TGTGCCAGCAGTGAACAGGGTGCGAACTATGGCTACACCTTC CASSEQGANYGYTF
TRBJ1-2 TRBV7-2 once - TGTGCCAGCAGCCAAACTAACTATGGCTACACCTTC CASSQTNYGYTF
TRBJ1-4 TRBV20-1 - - TGCAGTGCTGGCCGCATTGAAAAACTGTTTTTT CSAGRIEKLFF
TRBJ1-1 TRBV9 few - TGTGCCAGCAGCCCTCTTACAGGAGACACTGAAGCTTTCTTT CASSPLTGDTEAFF
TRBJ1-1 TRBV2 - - TGTGCCAGCAGACCCGGGACCAACGTAGGGAGGGCTTTCTTT CASRPGTNVGRAFF
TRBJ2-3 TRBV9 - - TGTGCCAGCAGCCCGAGCAGTGGGGCCACAGATACGCAGTATTTT CASSPSSGATDTQYF
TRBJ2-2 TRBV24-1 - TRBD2 TGTGCCACCAGTGATTACTCCTGGCCGGGACTAGCGGGGGGGTCTAACACCGGGGAGCTGTTTTTT CATSDYSWPGLAGGSNTGELFF
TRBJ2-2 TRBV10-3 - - TGTGCCATCAGTGATGGCCTCGGGGAGACCGGGGAGCTGTTTTTT CAISDGLGETGELFF
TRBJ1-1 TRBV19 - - TGTGCCAGCTACTGGGGGGGCGGCGTGAACACTGAAGCTTTCTTT CASYWGGGVNTEAFF
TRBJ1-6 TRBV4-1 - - TGCGCCAGCAGCCAAGAGCCCCTCCGGGGGGTAAATTCACCCCTCCACTTT CASSQEPLRGVNSPLHF
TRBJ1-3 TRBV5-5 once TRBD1 TGTGCCAGCAGCTTCACAGGGGAGTTATCTGGAAACACCATATATTTT CASSFTGELSGNTIYF
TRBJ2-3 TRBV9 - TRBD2 TGTGCCAGCAGCGTATGGGGTAGCGGGGGGCCCACAGATACGCAGTATTTT CASSVWGSGGPTDTQYF
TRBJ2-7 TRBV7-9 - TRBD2 TGTGCCAGCAGCTTATATCCGGGACTAGCCGACTCCTACGAGCAGTACTTC CASSLYPGLADSYEQYF
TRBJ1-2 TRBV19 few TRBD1 TGTGCCAGTAGTATAAAGAGCAGGCAGGGGGACATTTATGGCTACACCTTC CASSIKSRQGDIYGYTF
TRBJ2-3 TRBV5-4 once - TGTGCCAGCCAGGACTACTACACAGATACGCAGTATTTT CASQDYYTDTQYF
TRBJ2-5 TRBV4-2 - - TGTGCCACCGAGGACAGTATCCAAGAGACCCAGTACTTC CATEDSIQETQYF
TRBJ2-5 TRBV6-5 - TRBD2 TGTGCCAGCAGTTACTCTGCGAGGGAGGGGGAGACCCAGTACTTC CASSYSAREGETQYF
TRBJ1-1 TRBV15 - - TGTGCCACCAGCAGAGTCAGGCAGTCCACTGAAGCTTTCTTT CATSRVRQSTEAFF
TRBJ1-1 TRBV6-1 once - TGTGCCAGCAGTGACCTAGTAAGGACTGAAGCTTTCTTT CASSDLVRTEAFF
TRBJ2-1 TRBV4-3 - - TGCGCCAGCAGCCAATATAGGGGGGGCCCTTACAATGAGCAGTTCTTC CASSQYRGGPYNEQFF
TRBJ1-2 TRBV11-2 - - TGTGCCAGCAGCTTAGCCCCCAGGGCGGTAGGTGGCTACACCTTC CASSLAPRAVGGYTF
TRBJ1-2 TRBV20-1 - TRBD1 TGCAGTACGACAGGGGGCATGGACTACACCTTC CSTTGGMDYTF
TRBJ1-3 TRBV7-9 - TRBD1 TGTGCCAGCAGCTTACCTGGCAGGGGGCTTGAAGACACCATATATTTT CASSLPGRGLEDTIYF
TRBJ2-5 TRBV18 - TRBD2 TGTGCCAGCTCACCCGGGACTAGCGGAGAGACCCAGTACTTC CASSPGTSGETQYF
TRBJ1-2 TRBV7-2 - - TGTGCCAGCAGCCTATTATCCGTGCGGTATGGCTACACCTTC CASSLLSVRYGYTF
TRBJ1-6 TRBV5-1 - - TGCGCCAGCAGCTCTTCCGGGTCACCCCTCCACTTT CASSSSGSPLHF
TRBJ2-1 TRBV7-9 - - TGTGCCAGCAGCCATGGGGCGAAAGAGCAGTTCTTC CASSHGAKEQFF
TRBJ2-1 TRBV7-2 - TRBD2 TGTGCCAGCAGCTTATGGGCGGGGGGGCCCTACAATGAGCAGTTCTTC CASSLWAGGPYNEQFF
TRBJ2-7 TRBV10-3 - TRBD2 TGTGCCATCAGTCCTACTAGCGGGGGGACTTCCTACGAGCAGTACTTC CAISPTSGGTSYEQYF
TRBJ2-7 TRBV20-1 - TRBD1 TGCAGTGCTAGTAGGGGACAGGGTACTCGCGAGCAGTACTTC CSASRGQGTREQYF
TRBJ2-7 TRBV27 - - TGTGCCAGCAGTGCCTTGGACAGGAGGGTTGACGAGCAGTACTTC CASSALDRRVDEQYF
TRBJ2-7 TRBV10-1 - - TGCGCCAGCAGTGAGTCGCCCGGGGGAGACGAGCAGTACTTC CASSESPGGDEQYF
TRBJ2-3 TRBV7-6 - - TGTGCCAGCAGCTTAGGGTCGGAGCGGCCCTTGAATACGCAGTATTTT CASSLGSERPLNTQYF
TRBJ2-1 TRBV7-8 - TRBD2 TGTGCCAGCAGCCCTCCACTAGCGGGGGGCCCCCTCAATGAGCAGTTCTTC CASSPPLAGGPLNEQFF
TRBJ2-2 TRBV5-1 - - TGCGCCAGCAGCCCCACTAGTGGTGTGGACACCGGGGAGCTGTTTTTT CASSPTSGVDTGELFF
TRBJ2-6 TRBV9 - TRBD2 TGTGCCAGCAGCGTCCGACTAGCGGGGGGGACGGCTGGCGGGGCCAACGTCCTGACTTTC CASSVRLAGGTAGGANVLTF
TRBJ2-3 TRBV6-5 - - TGTGCCAGCAGTTATAGGTGGGGGCACACAGATACGCAGTATTTT CASSYRWGHTDTQYF
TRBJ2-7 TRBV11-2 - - TGTGCCAGCAGCTTGAGCACCGGCAGGGGCCCCAGCTCCTACGAGCAGTACTTC CASSLSTGRGPSSYEQYF
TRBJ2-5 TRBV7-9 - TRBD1 TGTGCCAGCAGCCGGGGGACAGGAGATCAAGAGACCCAGTACTTC CASSRGTGDQETQYF
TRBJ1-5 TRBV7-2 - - TGTGCCAGCAGCTTATCCCGCTACAATCAGCCCCAGCATTTT CASSLSRYNQPQHF
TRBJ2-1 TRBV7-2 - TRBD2 TGTGCCAGCAGCCACACCCCCGGGACTAGCGGCAATGAGCAGTTCTTC CASSHTPGTSGNEQFF
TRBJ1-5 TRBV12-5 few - TGTGCTAGTGAACAATACGGCAATCAGCCCCAGCATTTT CASEQYGNQPQHF
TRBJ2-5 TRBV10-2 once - TGCGCCAGCAGTAGGAGGGAGGAGACCCAGTACTTC CASSRREETQYF
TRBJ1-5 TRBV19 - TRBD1 TGTGCCAGTAGTGGGACAGGGGGAGGCAATCAGCCCCAGCATTTT CASSGTGGGNQPQHF